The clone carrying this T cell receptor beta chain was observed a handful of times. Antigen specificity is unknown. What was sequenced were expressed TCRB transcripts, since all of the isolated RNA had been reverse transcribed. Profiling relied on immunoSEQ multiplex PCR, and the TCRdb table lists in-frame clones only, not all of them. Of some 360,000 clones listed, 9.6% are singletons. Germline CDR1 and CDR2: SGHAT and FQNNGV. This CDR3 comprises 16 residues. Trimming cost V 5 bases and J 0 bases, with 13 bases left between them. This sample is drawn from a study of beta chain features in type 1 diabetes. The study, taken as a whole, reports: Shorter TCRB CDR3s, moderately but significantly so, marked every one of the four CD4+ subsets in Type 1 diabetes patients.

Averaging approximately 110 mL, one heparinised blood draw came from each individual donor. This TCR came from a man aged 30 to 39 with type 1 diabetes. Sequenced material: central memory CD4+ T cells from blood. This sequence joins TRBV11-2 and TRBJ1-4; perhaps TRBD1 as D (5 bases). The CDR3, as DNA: TGTGCCAGCAGCCTAGGGACGGGAGCAACTAATGAAAAACTGTTTTTT. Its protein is CASSLGTGATNEKLFF.